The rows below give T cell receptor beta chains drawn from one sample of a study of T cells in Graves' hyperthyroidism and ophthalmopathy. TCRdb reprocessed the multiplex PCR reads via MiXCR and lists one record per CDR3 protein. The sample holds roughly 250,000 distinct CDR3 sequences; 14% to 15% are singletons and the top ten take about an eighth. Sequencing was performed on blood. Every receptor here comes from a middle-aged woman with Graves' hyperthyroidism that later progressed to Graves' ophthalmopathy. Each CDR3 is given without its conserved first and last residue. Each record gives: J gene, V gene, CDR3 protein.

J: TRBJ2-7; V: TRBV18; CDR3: ASSPGLAGSGGEQY
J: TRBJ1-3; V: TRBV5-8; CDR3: ASSSPGLDTIY
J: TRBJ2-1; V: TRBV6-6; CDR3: ASSYPGEPPRGMPSDYNEQF
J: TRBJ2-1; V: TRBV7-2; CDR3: ASRGGLADHNEQF
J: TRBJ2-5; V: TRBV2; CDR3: ASARVGLETQY
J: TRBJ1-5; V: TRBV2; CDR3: ASSQGEPQPQH
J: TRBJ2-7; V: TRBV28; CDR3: ASSSAPGQY
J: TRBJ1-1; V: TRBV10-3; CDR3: AISEGTEFEAF
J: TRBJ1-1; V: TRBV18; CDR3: ASSDLGQTEAF
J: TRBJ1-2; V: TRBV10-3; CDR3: AISWSSGGAYYGYT
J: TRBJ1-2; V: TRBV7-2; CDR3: ASSPIGVHT
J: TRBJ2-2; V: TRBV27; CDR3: ASSPEEVVAVSTGELF
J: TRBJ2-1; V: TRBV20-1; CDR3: SALGKGRNEQF
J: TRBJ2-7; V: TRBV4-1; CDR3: ASSPYRALGYEQY
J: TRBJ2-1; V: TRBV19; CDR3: ASSIGPNEQF
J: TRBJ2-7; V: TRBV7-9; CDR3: ASSLGFADMSSYEQY
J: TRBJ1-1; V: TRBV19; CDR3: ASSILRGTEAF
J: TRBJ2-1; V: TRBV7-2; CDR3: ASSSTGTGYNEQF
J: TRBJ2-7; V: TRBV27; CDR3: ASSFASGSYEQY
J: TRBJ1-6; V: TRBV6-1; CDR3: AASPRHNSPLH
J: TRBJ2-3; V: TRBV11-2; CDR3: ASSLVGAGRTDTDTQY
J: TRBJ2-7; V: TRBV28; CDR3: ASSFTGGPSYEQY
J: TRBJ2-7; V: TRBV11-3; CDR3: ASSLRGESTYEQY
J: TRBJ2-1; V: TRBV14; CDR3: ASSLRVGLAGNQNEQF
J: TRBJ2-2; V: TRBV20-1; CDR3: SARDPQGDTGELF
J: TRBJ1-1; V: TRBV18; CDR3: ASSPLVADTEAF
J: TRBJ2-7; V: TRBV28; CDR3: ASSLTRLRDSYEQY
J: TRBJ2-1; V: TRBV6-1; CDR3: ASSEREGGYNEQF
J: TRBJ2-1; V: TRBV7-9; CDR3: ASRWGGAYNEQF
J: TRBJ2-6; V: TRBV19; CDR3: AGRETGANVLT
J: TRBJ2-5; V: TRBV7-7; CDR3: ASGQGSQETQY
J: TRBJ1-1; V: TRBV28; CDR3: ASSLTGGATPLNTEAF
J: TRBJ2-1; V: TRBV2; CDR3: ASSSTGTGFDEQF
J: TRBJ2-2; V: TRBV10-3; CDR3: AISASSVGTGELF
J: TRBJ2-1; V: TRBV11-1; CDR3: ASSLDLSYNEQF
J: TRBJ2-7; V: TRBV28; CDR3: ASTFLGGGNYEQY
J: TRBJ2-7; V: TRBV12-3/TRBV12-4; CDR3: ASSAAGEQY
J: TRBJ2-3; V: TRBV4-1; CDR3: ASSQEGGTRTDTQY
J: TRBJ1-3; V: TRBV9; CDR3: ASSVATEFSGNTIY
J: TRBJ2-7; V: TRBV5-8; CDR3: ASSQVPGDWKEQY
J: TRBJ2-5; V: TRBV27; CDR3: ASSLSRGRGVETQY
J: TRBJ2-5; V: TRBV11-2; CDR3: ASRPTAGTPQETQY
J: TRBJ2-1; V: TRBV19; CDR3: ASTSGSINEQF
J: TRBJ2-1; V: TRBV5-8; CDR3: ASSLEGNVYNEQF
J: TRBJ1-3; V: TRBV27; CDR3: ASSLHGGLSNTIY
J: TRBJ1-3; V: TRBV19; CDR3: ASSITGTVDTIY
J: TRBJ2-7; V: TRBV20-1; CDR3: SAKSDEQY
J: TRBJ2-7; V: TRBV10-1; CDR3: ASSPRGGSYEQY